This TCR beta chain was sequenced in a study of CD8 T cells in Susac syndrome. Across the study: Blood was drawn from patients with Susac syndrome. At that point, they were therapy-naive, on corticosteroids, or on intravenous immunoglobulin alone.

Reverse transcription of roughly 0.45 to 1 ug RNA was carried out with random hexamers. Amplification of TCR beta CDR3 across 54 Vbeta and 13 Jbeta was performed with immunoSEQ multiplex PCR. TCRdb independently ran MiXCR on the immunoSEQ multiplex PCR reads; one entry per CDR3 protein. The repertoire includes about 120,000 distinct CDR3 sequences, around 94% of them detected once, and about 0.28% sits in the top ten. V gave up 6 bases and J gave up 3 bases, with 17 bases separating them. The CDR3 is 14 amino acids. Germline CDR1 and CDR2: SQVTM and ANQGSEA. Sequences were obtained from CD8+ T cells from PBMCs. This chain uses TRBV29-1 with TRBJ1-2; the D gene is possibly TRBD1 (5 bases). This sequence originates from a human donor with Susac syndrome. Here the CDR3 reads CSVRPRGGDYGYTF. CDR3 nucleotide sequence: TGCAGCGTCCGCCCTCGGGGGGGAGACTATGGCTACACCTTC.